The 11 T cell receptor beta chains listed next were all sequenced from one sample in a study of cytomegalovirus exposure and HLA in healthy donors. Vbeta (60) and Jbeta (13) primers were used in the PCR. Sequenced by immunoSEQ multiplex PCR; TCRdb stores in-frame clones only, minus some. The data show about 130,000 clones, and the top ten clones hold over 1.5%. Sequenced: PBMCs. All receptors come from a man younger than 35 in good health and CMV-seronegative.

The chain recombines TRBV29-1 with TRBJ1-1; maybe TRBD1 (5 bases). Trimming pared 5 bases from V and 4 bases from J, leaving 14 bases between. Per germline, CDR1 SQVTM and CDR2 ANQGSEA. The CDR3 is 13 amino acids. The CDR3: CSVYDRRVTEAFF. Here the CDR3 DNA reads TGCAGCGTTTACGACAGACGAGTCACTGAAGCTTTCTTT.

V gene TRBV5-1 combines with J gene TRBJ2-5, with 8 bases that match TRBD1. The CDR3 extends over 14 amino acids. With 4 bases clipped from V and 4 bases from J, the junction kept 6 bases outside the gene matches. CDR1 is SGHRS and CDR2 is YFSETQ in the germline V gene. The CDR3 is CASSVTGGGETQYF. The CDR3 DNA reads TGCGCCAGCAGCGTAACAGGGGGAGGAGAGACCCAGTACTTC.

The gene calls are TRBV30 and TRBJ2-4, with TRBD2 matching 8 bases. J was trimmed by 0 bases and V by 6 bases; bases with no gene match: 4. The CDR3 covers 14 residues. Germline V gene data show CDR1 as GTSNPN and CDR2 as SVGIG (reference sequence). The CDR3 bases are TGTGCCTGCGGGAGGGGGATAGCCAAAAACATTCAGTACTTC. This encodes CACGRGIAKNIQYF.

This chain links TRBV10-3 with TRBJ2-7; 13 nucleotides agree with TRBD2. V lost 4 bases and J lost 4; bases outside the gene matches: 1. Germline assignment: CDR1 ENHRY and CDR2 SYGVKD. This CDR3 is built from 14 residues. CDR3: CAISATSGRYEQYF. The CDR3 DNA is TGTGCCATCAGTGCGACTAGCGGGAGGTACGAGCAGTACTTC.

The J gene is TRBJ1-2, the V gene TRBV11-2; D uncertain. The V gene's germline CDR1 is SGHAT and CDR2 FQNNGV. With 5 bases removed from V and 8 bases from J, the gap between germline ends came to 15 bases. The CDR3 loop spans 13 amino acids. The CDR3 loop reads CASSPPSSRGYTF. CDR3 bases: TGTGCCAGCAGCCCCCCCAGCTCTAGAGGCTACACCTTC.

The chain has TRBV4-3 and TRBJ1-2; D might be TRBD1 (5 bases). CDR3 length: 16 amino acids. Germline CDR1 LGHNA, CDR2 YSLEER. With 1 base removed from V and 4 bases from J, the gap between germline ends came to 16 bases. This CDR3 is CASSQVRGDRSYGYTF. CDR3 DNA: TGCGCCAGCAGCCAAGTTCGAGGTGACAGATCCTATGGCTACACCTTC.

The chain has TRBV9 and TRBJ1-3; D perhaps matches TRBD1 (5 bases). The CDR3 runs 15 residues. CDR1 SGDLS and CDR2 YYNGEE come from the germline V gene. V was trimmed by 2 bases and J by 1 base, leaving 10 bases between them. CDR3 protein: CASSVDRLSGNTIYF. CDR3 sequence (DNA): TGTGCCAGCAGCGTTGACAGACTTTCTGGAAACACCATATATTTT.

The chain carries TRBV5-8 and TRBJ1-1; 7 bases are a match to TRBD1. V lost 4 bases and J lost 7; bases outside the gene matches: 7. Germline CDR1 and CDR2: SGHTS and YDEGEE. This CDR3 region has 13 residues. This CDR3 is CASSPRTGHEAFF. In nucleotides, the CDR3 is TGTGCCAGCAGCCCGAGGACAGGCCATGAAGCTTTCTTT.

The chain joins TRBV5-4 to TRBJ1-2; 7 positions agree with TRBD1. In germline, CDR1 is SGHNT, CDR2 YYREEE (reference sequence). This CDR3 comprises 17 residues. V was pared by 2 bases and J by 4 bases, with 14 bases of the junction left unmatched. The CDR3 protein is CASSLDHRGLGGYGYTF. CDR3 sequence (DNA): TGTGCCAGCAGCTTAGACCACAGGGGTCTCGGGGGCTATGGCTACACCTTC.

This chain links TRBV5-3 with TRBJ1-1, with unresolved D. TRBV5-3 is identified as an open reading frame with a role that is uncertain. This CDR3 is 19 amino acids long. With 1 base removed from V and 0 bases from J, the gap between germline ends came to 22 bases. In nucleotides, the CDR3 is TGTGCCAGAAGCTTGTTGTCTTGTAGGCCAGGCTCTTTGAACACTGAAGCTTTCTTT. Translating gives CARSLLSCRPGSLNTEAFF.

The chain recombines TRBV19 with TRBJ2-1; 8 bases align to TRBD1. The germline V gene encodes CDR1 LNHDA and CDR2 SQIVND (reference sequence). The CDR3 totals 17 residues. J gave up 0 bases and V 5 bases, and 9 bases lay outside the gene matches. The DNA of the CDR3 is TGTGCCAGTAGTTGGGGGGACAGGCGAAACTCCTACAATGAGCAGTTCTTC. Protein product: CASSWGDRRNSYNEQFF.